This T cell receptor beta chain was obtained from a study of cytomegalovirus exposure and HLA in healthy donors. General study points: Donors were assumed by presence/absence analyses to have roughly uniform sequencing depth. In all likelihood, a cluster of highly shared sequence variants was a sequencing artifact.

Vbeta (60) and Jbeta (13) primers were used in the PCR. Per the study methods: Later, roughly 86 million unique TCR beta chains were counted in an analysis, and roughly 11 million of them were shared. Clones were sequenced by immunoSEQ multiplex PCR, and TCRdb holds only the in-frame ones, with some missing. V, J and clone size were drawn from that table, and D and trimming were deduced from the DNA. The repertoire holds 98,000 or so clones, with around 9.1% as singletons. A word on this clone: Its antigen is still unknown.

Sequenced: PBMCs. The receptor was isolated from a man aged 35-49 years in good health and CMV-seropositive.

The CDR3 protein is CASSLSAGRRNIQYF. The CDR3 DNA reads TGTGCCAGCAGTTTATCTGCGGGGCGTAGGAACATTCAGTACTTC. This chain joins TRBV27 and TRBJ2-4; weak D call: TRBD2 (6 bases). The CDR3 is 15 residues long. The V gene's germline CDR1 is MNHEY and CDR2 SMNVEV (reference sequence). The germline V and J ends were trimmed by 0 bases and 7 bases, with 13 bases remaining between them.